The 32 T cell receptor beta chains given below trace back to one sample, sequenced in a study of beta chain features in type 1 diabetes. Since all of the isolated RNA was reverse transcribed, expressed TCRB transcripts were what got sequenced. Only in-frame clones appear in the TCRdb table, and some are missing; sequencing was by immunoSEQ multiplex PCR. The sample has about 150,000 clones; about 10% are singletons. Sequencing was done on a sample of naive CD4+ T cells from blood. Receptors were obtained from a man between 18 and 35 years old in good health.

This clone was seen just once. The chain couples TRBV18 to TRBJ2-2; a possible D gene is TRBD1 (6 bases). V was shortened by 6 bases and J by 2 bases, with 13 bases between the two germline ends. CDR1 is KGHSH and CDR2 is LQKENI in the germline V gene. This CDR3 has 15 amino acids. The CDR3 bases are TGTGCCAGCTCCCCCGGGACAAAAAACACCGGGGAGCTGTTTTTT. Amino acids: CASSPGTKNTGELFF.

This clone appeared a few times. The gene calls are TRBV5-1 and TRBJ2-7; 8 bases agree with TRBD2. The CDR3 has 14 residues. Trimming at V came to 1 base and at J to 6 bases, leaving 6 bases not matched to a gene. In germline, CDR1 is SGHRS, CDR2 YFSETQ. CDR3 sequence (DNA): TGCGCCAGCAGCTTGTATCAGGGACTAGGCGAGCAGTACTTC. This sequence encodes CASSLYQGLGEQYF.

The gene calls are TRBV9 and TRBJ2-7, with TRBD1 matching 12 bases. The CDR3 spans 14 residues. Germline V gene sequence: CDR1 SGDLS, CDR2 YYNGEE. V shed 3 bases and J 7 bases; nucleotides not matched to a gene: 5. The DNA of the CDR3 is TGTGCCAGCAGCGCCGGGACAGGGGGCAAAGAGCAGTACTTC. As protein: CASSAGTGGKEQYF.

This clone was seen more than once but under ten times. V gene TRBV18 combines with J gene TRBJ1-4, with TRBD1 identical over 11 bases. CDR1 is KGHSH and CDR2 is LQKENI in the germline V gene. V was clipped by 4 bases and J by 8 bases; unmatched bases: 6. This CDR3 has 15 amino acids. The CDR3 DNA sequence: TGTGCCAGCTCACAGGGGACAGGGGGAAAGGAAAAACTGTTTTTT. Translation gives CASSQGTGGKEKLFF.

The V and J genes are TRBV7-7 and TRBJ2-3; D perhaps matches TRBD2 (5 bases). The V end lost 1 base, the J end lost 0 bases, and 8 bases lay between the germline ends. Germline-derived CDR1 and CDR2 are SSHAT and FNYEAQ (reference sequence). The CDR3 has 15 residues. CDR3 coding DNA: TGTGCCAGCAGCTTAGTGGACTCCAGCACAGATACGCAGTATTTT. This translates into CASSLVDSSTDTQYF.

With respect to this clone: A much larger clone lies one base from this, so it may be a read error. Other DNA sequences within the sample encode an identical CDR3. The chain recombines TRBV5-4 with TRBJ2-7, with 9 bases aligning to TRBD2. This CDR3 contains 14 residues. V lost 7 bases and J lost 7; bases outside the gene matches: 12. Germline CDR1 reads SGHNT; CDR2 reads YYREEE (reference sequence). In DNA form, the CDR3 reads TGTGCCAGCGCCCGGGGACTAGCTGTGGAGGAGCAGTACTTC. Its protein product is CASARGLAVEEQYF.

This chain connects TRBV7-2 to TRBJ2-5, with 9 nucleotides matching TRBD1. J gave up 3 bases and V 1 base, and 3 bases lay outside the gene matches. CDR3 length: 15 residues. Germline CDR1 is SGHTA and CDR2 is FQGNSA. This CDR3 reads CASSLVTGGEETQYF. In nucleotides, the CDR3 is TGTGCCAGCAGCTTAGTCACAGGGGGCGAAGAGACCCAGTACTTC.

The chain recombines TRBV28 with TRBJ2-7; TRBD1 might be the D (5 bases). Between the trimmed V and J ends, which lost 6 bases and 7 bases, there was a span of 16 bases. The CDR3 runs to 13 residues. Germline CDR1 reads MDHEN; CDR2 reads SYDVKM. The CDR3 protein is CASSPDLGVEQYF. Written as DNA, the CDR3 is TGTGCCAGCAGCCCCGACTTAGGGGTTGAGCAGTACTTC.

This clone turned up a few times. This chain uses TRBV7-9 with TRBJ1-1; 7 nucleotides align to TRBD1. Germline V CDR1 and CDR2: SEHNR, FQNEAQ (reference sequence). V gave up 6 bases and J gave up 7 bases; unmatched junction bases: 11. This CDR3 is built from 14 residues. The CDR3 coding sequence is TGTGCCAGCAGAACCGATAACAGGGGTAGTGAAGCTTTCTTT. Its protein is CASRTDNRGSEAFF.

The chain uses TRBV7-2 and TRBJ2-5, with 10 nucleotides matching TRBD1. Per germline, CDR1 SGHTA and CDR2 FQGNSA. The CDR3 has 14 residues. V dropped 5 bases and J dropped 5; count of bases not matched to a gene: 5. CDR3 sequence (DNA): TGTGCCAGCAGCCGAGGGACAGGGGAGGAGACCCAGTACTTC. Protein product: CASSRGTGEETQYF.

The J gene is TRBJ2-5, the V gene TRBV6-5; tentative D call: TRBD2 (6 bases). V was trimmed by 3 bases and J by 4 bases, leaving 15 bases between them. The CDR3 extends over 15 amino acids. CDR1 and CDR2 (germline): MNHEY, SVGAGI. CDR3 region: CASSYVTGVGETQYF. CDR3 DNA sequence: TGTGCCAGCAGTTATGTCACGGGGGTGGGAGAGACCCAGTACTTC.

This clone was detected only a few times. The CDR3 sequence is CASSLFGTPNTGELFF. CDR3 nucleotide sequence: TGTGCCAGCAGCTTATTCGGGACACCGAACACCGGGGAGCTGTTTTTT. The chain recombines TRBV7-2 with TRBJ2-2; D may be TRBD1 (6 bases). CDR1 is SGHTA and CDR2 is FQGNSA in the germline V gene. This CDR3 comprises 16 residues. V lost 2 bases, J lost 0 bases, and 10 bases lay in between.

CDR3 sequence (DNA): TGTGCCAGCAGTTTTACAGGGTTAGAGGGGTATGGCTACACCTTC. Protein: CASSFTGLEGYGYTF. The chain couples TRBV27 to TRBJ1-2; the D gene is possibly TRBD1 (6 bases). Trimming removed 3 bases from V and 5 bases from J, with 16 bases in between. This CDR3 comprises 15 residues. Germline V gene data show CDR1 as MNHEY and CDR2 as SMNVEV (reference sequence).

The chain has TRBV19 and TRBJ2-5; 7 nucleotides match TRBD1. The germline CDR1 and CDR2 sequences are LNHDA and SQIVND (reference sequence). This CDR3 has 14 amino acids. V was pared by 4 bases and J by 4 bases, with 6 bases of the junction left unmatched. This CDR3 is CASSTTGERETQYF. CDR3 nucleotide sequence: TGTGCCAGTAGTACCACAGGGGAGCGAGAGACCCAGTACTTC.

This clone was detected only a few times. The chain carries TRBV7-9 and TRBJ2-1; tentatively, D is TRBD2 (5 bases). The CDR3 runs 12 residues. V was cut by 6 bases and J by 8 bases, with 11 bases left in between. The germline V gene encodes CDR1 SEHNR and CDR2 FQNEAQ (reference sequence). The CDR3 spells CASRSERDEQFF. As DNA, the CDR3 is TGTGCCAGCAGGTCTGAGAGGGATGAGCAGTTCTTC.

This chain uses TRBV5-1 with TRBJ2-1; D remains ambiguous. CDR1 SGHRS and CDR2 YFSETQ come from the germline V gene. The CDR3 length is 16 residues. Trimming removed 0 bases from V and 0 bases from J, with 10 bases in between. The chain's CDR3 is CASSLAGGSSYNEQFF. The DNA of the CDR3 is TGCGCCAGCAGCTTGGCTGGCGGTAGCTCCTACAATGAGCAGTTCTTC.

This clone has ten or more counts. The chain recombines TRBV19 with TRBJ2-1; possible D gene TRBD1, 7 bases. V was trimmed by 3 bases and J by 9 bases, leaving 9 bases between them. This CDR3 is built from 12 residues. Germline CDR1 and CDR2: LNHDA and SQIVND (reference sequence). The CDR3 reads CASSIQGGEQFF. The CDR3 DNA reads TGTGCCAGTAGTATTCAGGGGGGTGAGCAGTTCTTC.

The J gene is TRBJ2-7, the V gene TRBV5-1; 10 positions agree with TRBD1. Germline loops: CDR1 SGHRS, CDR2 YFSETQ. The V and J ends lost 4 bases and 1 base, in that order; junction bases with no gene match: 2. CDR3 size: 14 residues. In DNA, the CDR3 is TGCGCCAGCAGCCCGGGACAGGGGTCCTACGAGCAGTACTTC. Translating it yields CASSPGQGSYEQYF.

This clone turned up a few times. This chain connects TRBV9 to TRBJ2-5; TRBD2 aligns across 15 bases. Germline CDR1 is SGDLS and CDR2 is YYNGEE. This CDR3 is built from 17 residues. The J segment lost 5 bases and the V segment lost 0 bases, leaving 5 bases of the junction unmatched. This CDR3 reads CASSVARTSGGEETQYF. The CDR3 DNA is TGTGCCAGCAGCGTAGCTAGGACTAGCGGGGGGGAGGAGACCCAGTACTTC.

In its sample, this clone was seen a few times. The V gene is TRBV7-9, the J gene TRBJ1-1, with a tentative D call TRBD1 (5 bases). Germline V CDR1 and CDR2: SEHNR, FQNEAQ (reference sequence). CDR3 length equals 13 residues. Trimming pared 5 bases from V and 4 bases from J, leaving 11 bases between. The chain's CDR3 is CASSRSGGTEAFF. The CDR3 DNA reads TGTGCCAGCAGCCGTAGCGGGGGCACTGAAGCTTTCTTT.

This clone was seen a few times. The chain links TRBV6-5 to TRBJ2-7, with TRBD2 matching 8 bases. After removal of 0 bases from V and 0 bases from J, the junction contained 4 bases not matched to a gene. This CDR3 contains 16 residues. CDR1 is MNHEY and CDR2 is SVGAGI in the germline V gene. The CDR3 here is CASSYSVAGPSYEQYF. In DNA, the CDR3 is TGTGCCAGCAGTTACTCGGTAGCGGGGCCCTCCTACGAGCAGTACTTC.

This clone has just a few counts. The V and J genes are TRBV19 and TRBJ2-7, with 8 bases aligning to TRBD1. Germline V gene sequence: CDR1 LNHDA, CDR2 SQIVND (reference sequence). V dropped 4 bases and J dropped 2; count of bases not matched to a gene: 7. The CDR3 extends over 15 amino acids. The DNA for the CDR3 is TGTGCCAGTAGTAACACGGACAGGGCCGCCTACGAGCAGTACTTC. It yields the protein CASSNTDRAAYEQYF.

For the CDR3, the DNA is TGTGCCAGCAGCGTAGCAGCGGGGAACAATGAGCAGTTCTTC. Its protein product is CASSVAAGNNEQFF. The rearrangement uses TRBV9 and TRBJ2-1, with TRBD2 identical over 7 bases. This CDR3 has 14 residues. Germline V gene sequence: CDR1 SGDLS, CDR2 YYNGEE. The trim removed 0 bases at V and 5 bases at J, leaving 2 bases unmatched.

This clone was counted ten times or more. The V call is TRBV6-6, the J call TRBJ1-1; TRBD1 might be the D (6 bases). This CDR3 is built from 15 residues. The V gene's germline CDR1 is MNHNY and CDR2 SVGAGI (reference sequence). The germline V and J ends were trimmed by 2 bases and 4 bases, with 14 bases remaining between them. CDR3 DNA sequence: TGTGCCAGCAGTTACGCAGGGGCGCGCGGCACTGAAGCTTTCTTT. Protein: CASSYAGARGTEAFF.

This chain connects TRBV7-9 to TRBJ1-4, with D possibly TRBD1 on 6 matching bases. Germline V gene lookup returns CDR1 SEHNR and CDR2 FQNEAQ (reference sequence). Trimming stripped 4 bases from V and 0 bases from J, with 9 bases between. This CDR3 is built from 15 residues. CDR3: CASSSGQTTNEKLFF. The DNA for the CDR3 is TGTGCCAGCAGCTCCGGACAGACAACTAATGAAAAACTGTTTTTT.

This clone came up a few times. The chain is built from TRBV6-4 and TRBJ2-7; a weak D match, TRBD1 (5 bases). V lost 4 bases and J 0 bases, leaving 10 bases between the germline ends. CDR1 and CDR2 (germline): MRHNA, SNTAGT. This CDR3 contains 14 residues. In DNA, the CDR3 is TGTGCCAGCAGTGGACAGACCTTCTCCTACGAGCAGTACTTC. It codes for CASSGQTFSYEQYF.

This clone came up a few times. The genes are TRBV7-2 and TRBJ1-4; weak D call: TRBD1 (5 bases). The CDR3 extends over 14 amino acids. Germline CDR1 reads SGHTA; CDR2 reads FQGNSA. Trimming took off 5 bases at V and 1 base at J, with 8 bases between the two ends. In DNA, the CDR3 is TGTGCCAGCAGCCAAGACAGAACTAATGAAAAACTGTTTTTT. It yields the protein CASSQDRTNEKLFF.

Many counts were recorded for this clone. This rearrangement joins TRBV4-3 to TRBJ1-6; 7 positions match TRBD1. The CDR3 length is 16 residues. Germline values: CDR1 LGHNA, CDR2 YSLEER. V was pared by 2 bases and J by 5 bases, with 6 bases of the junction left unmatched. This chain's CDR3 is CASSQRGQANNSPLHF. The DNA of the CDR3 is TGCGCCAGCAGCCAACGAGGACAGGCGAATAATTCACCCCTCCACTTT.

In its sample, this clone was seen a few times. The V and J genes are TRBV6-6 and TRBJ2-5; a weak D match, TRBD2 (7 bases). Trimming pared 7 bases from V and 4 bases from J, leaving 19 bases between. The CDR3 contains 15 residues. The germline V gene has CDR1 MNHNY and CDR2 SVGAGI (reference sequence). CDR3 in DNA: TGTGCCAGCAACAACCCTTGGGGGGGCGCAGAGACCCAGTACTTC. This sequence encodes CASNNPWGGAETQYF.

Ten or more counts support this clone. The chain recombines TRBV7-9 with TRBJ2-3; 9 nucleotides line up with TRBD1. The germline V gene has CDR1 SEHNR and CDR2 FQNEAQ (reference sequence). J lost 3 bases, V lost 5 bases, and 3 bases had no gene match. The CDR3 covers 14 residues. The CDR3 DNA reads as TGTGCCAGCAGCCCACAGGGGGCAACAGATACGCAGTATTTT. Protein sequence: CASSPQGATDTQYF.

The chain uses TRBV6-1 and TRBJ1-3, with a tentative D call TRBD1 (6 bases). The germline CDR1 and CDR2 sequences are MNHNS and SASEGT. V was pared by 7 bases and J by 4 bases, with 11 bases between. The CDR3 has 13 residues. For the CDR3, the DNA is TGTGCCAGCAAACAGGGCATGGGAAACACCATATATTTT. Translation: CASKQGMGNTIYF.

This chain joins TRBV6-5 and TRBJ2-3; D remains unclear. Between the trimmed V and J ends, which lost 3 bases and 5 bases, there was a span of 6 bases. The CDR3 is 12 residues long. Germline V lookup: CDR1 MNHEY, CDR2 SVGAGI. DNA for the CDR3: TGTGCCAGCAGTTATTTCGGAGATACGCAGTATTTT. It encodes CASSYFGDTQYF.